This record covers a single T cell receptor (beta chain). This entry is derived from a study of shared clonotypes between healthy human individuals. Method: immunoSEQ multiplex PCR; TCRdb's copy keeps in-frame clones and lacks some. The sample records around 600,000 clones, 95% being singletons. The V gene lost 1 base and the J gene lost 3 bases, with 15 bases spanning the gap. The CDR3 consists of 16 residues. Germline V lookup: CDR1 SGHDN, CDR2 FVKESK. CD45RO-negative CD8 cells positively selected for CCR7 made up the naive population, which excluded terminally differentiated effector memory CD45RA+ cells.

Sequencing was performed on naive CD8+ T cells sorted from blood. The chain combines TRBV14 with TRBJ1-1, with a tentative D call TRBD1 (5 bases). The receptor was isolated from a woman aged 25-40 years in good health. The CDR3 nucleotides are TGTGCCAGCAGCCAAGGATTGGGGGTGGCATACACTGAAGCTTTCTTT. Translating it yields CASSQGLGVAYTEAFF.